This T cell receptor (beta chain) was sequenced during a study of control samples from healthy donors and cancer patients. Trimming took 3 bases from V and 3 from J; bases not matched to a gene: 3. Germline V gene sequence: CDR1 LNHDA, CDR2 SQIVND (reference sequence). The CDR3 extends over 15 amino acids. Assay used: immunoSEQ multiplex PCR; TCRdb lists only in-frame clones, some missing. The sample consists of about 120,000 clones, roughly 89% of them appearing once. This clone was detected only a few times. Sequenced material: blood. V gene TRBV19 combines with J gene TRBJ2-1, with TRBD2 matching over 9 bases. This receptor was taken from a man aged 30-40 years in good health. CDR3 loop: CASSMSSGGYNEQFF. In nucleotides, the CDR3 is TGTGCCAGTAGTATGAGTAGCGGGGGCTACAATGAGCAGTTCTTC.